This TCR beta chain was identified in a study of OX40 agonist ivuxolimab in advanced cancers. Study-level points and caveats: Clones of CD4+ and CD8+ blood T cells grew by week 6 at doses of 0.1 to 3.0 mg/kg.

In regard to this clone: Antigen specificity is unknown.

Germline CDR1 is MDHEN and CDR2 is SYDVKM. The CDR3 extends over 13 amino acids. V dropped 6 bases and J dropped 2 bases, with 7 bases sitting between them. Sequencing used immunoSEQ multiplex PCR; TCRdb keeps in-frame clones, though not all of them. The table has about 19,000 clones, 70% to 75% seen once. This rearrangement joins TRBV28 to TRBJ1-4; no definite D call. Specimen: CD4+ or CD8+ T cells sorted from blood, collected in a trial of the OX40 agonist ivuxolimab. This sequence originates from an adult with an advanced solid tumor such as melanoma, head and neck, liver or kidney cancer. CDR3 sequence (DNA): TGTGCCAGCAGGGGAGTTACTAATGAAAAACTGTTTTTT. Protein sequence: CASRGVTNEKLFF.